This paragraph reports one TCR beta chain. What it binds is unknown. The source of the sample is a study of T-cell memory formation after mild COVID-19. In the study overall: The study found TCR clusters largely donor specific. Study observations and caveats: Clones shrinking from day 15 to 85 showed even CD4/CD8 mixes; later expanders tilted CD4+. Largely, contracting CD4+ clones fell within CM and EM, and contracting CD8+ clones within EMRA. Pre-infection memory already had some responding clones, implying cross-reactive memory joined.

TCRdb reprocessed the 5' RACE reads via MiXCR and lists one record per CDR3 protein. This sample has some 250,000 distinct CDR3 sequences, with 18% found just once. The germline CDR1 and CDR2 sequences are SEHNR and FQNEAQ (reference sequence). V shed 11 bases, J shed 7 bases, and the junction held 17 bases outside the gene matches. The CDR3 is 15 amino acids. The sequenced material came from PBMCs or a T cell subset sorted from them (not recorded which). The receptor comes from a man aged 18 to 29 who had mild COVID-19 (a few samples of this study predate the infection). Cell type and time point are not known. The chain joins TRBV7-9 to TRBJ2-1, with TRBD1 identical over 7 bases. The CDR3 sequence is CASRATGTDINEQFF. CDR3 coding DNA: TGTGCCTCACGCGCGACAGGGACCGACATTAATGAGCAGTTCTTC.